A selection of T cell receptor beta chains follows, all from one sample in a study of technical replicates of blood from a handful of donors. The protocol was immunoSEQ multiplex PCR, while the TCRdb copy is restricted to in-frame clones and leaves out a portion. The repertoire has about 80,000 clones, roughly 90% of them found once; the top ten carry 0.41%. Sequencing used T cells isolated from PBMCs. The receptors here all came from a human donor in good health. Both conserved end residues are part of each CDR3. A D gene is named only where the DNA matches it firmly. Clone size is not always given. Where it is, it says once, few, many or a class for expanded clones.

cdr3_aa: CASSLVGPSGYGYTF; cdr3_nt: TGTGCCAGCAGCTTAGTAGGCCCGTCGGGCTATGGCTACACCTTC; v_call: TRBV13; clone_size: -; j_call: TRBJ1-2; d_call: -
cdr3_aa: CASSKAGQRGTEAFF; cdr3_nt: TGTGCCAGCAGCAAAGCGGGACAAAGGGGGACTGAAGCTTTCTTT; v_call: TRBV21-1; clone_size: -; j_call: TRBJ1-1; d_call: -
cdr3_aa: CAWSSTHTGELFF; cdr3_nt: TGTGCCTGGAGTTCCACTCACACCGGGGAGCTGTTTTTT; v_call: TRBV30; clone_size: few; j_call: TRBJ2-2; d_call: -
cdr3_aa: CASSFTGGKYEQYF; cdr3_nt: TGTGCCAGCAGTTTTACAGGGGGCAAATACGAGCAGTACTTC; v_call: TRBV27; clone_size: -; j_call: TRBJ2-7; d_call: TRBD1
cdr3_aa: CASGLSRGPTGELFF; cdr3_nt: TGTGCTAGTGGTTTGTCTAGGGGGCCCACCGGGGAGCTGTTTTTT; v_call: TRBV12-5; clone_size: -; j_call: TRBJ2-2; d_call: TRBD1
cdr3_aa: CASSPTGGNEKLFF; cdr3_nt: TGCGCCAGCAGTCCGACAGGGGGGAATGAAAAACTGTTTTTT; v_call: TRBV10-2; clone_size: -; j_call: TRBJ1-4; d_call: TRBD1
cdr3_aa: CASSSTSENEQFF; cdr3_nt: TGTGCCAGCAGCTCAACCAGCGAGAATGAGCAGTTCTTC; v_call: TRBV5-4; clone_size: -; j_call: TRBJ2-1; d_call: -
cdr3_aa: CASSLGGQGYGYTF; cdr3_nt: TGTGCCAGCAGCTTAGGGGGACAGGGCTATGGCTACACCTTC; v_call: TRBV11-2; clone_size: -; j_call: TRBJ1-2; d_call: TRBD1
cdr3_aa: CSVVGAGRGNQPQHF; cdr3_nt: TGCAGCGTTGTTGGGGCGGGACGGGGCAATCAGCCCCAGCATTTT; v_call: TRBV29-1; clone_size: -; j_call: TRBJ1-5; d_call: -
cdr3_aa: CASSFRTTLETQYF; cdr3_nt: TGTGCCAGCAGTTTTCGGACTACCTTGGAGACCCAGTACTTC; v_call: TRBV27; clone_size: -; j_call: TRBJ2-5; d_call: -
cdr3_aa: CASGFSRDRDAKNIQYF; cdr3_nt: TGTGCTAGTGGCTTCTCCCGGGACAGGGATGCCAAAAACATTCAGTACTTC; v_call: TRBV12-5; clone_size: -; j_call: TRBJ2-4; d_call: TRBD1
cdr3_aa: CASSLPSLAKNIQYF; cdr3_nt: TGTGCCAGCAGTTTACCTAGCTTAGCCAAAAACATTCAGTACTTC; v_call: TRBV28; clone_size: -; j_call: TRBJ2-4; d_call: -
cdr3_aa: CASSFWTGGLGTEAFF; cdr3_nt: TGTGCCAGTAGTTTCTGGACAGGGGGCTTGGGCACTGAAGCTTTCTTT; v_call: TRBV19; clone_size: -; j_call: TRBJ1-1; d_call: TRBD1
cdr3_aa: CASSPSLLSSVQETQYF; cdr3_nt: TGTGCCAGCTCACCTAGTTTGTTGAGCTCCGTGCAAGAGACCCAGTACTTC; v_call: TRBV18; clone_size: -; j_call: TRBJ2-5; d_call: -
cdr3_aa: CASSIHVSGNTIYF; cdr3_nt: TGTGCCAGTAGTATCCATGTCTCTGGAAACACCATATATTTT; v_call: TRBV19; clone_size: -; j_call: TRBJ1-3; d_call: -
cdr3_aa: CASSSVWGGNTEAFF; cdr3_nt: TGTGCCAGCAGTTCCGTCTGGGGCGGGAACACTGAAGCTTTCTTT; v_call: TRBV6-5; clone_size: -; j_call: TRBJ1-1; d_call: -
cdr3_aa: CASSPCINEQFF; cdr3_nt: TGTGCCAGCAGCCCGTGTATCAATGAGCAGTTCTTC; v_call: TRBV11-3; clone_size: once; j_call: TRBJ2-1; d_call: -
cdr3_aa: CASSVTGNYGYTF; cdr3_nt: TGTGCCAGCAGTGTTACAGGGAACTATGGCTACACCTTC; v_call: TRBV6-1; clone_size: once; j_call: TRBJ1-2; d_call: -
cdr3_aa: CASSWTGLMNTEAFF; cdr3_nt: TGTGCCAGCAGCTGGACAGGGCTCATGAACACTGAAGCTTTCTTT; v_call: TRBV5-8; clone_size: once; j_call: TRBJ1-1; d_call: TRBD1
cdr3_aa: CASSLSSGVGELFF; cdr3_nt: TGTGCCAGCAGCTTGAGTAGCGGGGTCGGGGAGCTGTTTTTT; v_call: TRBV5-5; clone_size: -; j_call: TRBJ2-2; d_call: TRBD2
cdr3_aa: CASSLNQMNTEAFF; cdr3_nt: TGCGCCAGCAGCTTGAATCAAATGAACACTGAAGCTTTCTTT; v_call: TRBV5-1; clone_size: -; j_call: TRBJ1-1; d_call: -
cdr3_aa: CASSNTSGFTDTQYF; cdr3_nt: TGTGCCAGCAGCAACACTAGCGGCTTCACAGATACGCAGTATTTT; v_call: TRBV7-9; clone_size: -; j_call: TRBJ2-3; d_call: TRBD2
cdr3_aa: CAISENPPSSYNEQFF; cdr3_nt: TGTGCCATCAGTGAGAATCCACCGAGCTCCTACAATGAGCAGTTCTTC; v_call: TRBV10-3; clone_size: -; j_call: TRBJ2-1; d_call: -
cdr3_aa: CASSIRSYNEQFF; cdr3_nt: TGTGCCAGTAGTATACGGTCTTACAATGAGCAGTTCTTC; v_call: TRBV19; clone_size: -; j_call: TRBJ2-1; d_call: -
cdr3_aa: CASSQASGNEQFF; cdr3_nt: TGCGCCAGCAGCCAAGCCTCGGGCAATGAGCAGTTCTTC; v_call: TRBV4-1; clone_size: -; j_call: TRBJ2-1; d_call: -
cdr3_aa: CASSQVGGWNTGELFF; cdr3_nt: TGTGCCAGCAGCCAAGTCGGGGGATGGAACACCGGGGAGCTGTTTTTT; v_call: TRBV14; clone_size: -; j_call: TRBJ2-2; d_call: -